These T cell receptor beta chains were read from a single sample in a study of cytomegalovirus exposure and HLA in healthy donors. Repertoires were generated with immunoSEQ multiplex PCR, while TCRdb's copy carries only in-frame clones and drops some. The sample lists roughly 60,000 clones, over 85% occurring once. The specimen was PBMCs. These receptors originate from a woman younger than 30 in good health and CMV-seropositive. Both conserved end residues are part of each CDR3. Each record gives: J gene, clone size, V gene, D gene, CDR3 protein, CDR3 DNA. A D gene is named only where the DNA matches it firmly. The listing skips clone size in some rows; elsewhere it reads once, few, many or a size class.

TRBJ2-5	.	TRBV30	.	CAWMGLRTQYF	TGTGCCTGGATGGGGCTCCGGACCCAGTACTTC
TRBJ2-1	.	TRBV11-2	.	CASSSSRVGNEQFF	TGTGCCAGCAGCTCATCCAGGGTGGGCAATGAGCAGTTCTTC
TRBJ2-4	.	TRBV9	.	CASSVRGGANIQYF	TGTGCCAGCAGCGTTAGAGGGGGGGCAAACATTCAGTACTTC
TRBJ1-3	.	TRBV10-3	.	CAISEPLERRNTIYF	TGTGCCATCAGTGAGCCCTTAGAGCGGAGAAACACCATATATTTT
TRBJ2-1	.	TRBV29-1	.	CSVEDPYPYNEQFF	TGCAGCGTTGAAGATCCGTATCCTTACAATGAGCAGTTCTTC
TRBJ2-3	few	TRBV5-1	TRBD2	CASSTMSGGPPDTQYF	TGCGCCAGCAGTACCATGAGCGGGGGGCCCCCCGATACGCAGTATTTT
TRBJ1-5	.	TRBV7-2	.	CASSLQSGFVQPQHF	TGTGCCAGCAGCTTACAGTCAGGGTTTGTTCAGCCCCAGCATTTT
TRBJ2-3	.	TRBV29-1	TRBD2	CSVDGLAGGTDTQYF	TGCAGCGTTGACGGCTTAGCGGGTGGCACAGATACGCAGTATTTT
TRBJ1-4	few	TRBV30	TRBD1	CAWSVGDGTVVEKLFF	TGTGCCTGGAGTGTAGGGGATGGGACAGTGGTTGAAAAACTGTTTTTT
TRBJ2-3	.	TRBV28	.	CASSSGTSSLGTDTQYF	TGTGCCAGCAGTTCGGGCACTAGCTCGCTCGGCACAGATACGCAGTATTTT
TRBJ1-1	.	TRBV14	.	CASSQVRGKAEAFF	TGTGCCAGCAGCCAAGTTAGAGGCAAGGCTGAAGCTTTCTTT
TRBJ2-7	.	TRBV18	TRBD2	CASSPPGGEGYEQYF	TGTGCCAGCTCACCCCCGGGAGGGGAAGGCTACGAGCAGTACTTC
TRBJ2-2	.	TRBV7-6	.	CASSLVQGRPDTGELFF	TGTGCCAGCAGCTTAGTGCAGGGTAGGCCCGACACCGGGGAGCTGTTTTTT
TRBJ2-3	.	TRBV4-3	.	CASSQDAGPDTQYF	TGCGCCAGCAGCCAAGACGCAGGGCCAGATACGCAGTATTTT
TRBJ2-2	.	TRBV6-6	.	CASSYRDTGELFF	TGTGCCAGCAGTTACCGGGATACCGGGGAGCTGTTTTTT
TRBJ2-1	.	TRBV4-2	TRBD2	CASSQQREPYNEQFF	TGTGCCAGCAGCCAACAGCGGGAGCCCTACAATGAGCAGTTCTTC
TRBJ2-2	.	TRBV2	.	CASGARVGAGELFF	TGTGCCAGCGGGGCCAGGGTTGGAGCCGGGGAGCTGTTTTTT
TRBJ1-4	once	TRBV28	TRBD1	CASSLMGQGPATNEKLFF	TGTGCCAGCAGTTTGATGGGACAGGGACCAGCAACTAATGAAAAACTGTTTTTT
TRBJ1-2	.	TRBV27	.	CASSPSGVTNGYTF	TGTGCCAGCAGCCCCTCCGGGGTTACAAATGGCTACACCTTC
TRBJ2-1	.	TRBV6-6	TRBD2	CASSGAGGLYNEQFF	TGTGCCAGCAGTGGAGCGGGGGGCCTATACAATGAGCAGTTCTTC
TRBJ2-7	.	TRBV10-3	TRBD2	CAIGTGLAGAPAYEQYF	TGTGCCATCGGAACGGGACTAGCGGGAGCCCCTGCCTACGAGCAGTACTTC
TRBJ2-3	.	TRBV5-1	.	CASSLGVSRTDTQYF	TGCGCCAGCAGCTTGGGAGTATCCCGCACAGATACGCAGTATTTT
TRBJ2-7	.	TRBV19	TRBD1	CASSSPGQGALYEQYF	TGTGCCAGTAGTTCACCGGGACAGGGGGCCCTTTACGAGCAGTACTTC